The 6 T cell receptor beta chains in this list originate from one sample, sequenced in a study of lymphopenia after photon versus proton radiotherapy. The protocol was immunoSEQ multiplex PCR, while the TCRdb copy is restricted to in-frame clones and leaves out a portion. The repertoire holds more than 45,000 clones, with approximately 84% as singletons. Sequenced here: peripheral blood, sampled from a patient treated with proton-based radiotherapy. The origin of the receptors is a man aged 55 to 70 with pancreatic cancer.

V usage is TRBV9 and J usage is TRBJ2-1; D is perhaps TRBD1 or TRBD2 (5 bases each). This CDR3 is 15 amino acids long. V was trimmed by 3 bases and J by 2 bases, leaving 12 bases between them. Per germline, CDR1 SGDLS and CDR2 YYNGEE. The CDR3 reads CASSARGEPYNEQFF. The CDR3 nucleotides read TGTGCCAGCAGCGCGAGAGGGGAGCCCTACAATGAGCAGTTCTTC.

V and J are TRBV7-9 and TRBJ2-1; the D gene could be TRBD1 or TRBD2 (7 bases each). There are 15 residues in the CDR3. Germline V gives CDR1 SEHNR, CDR2 FQNEAQ (reference sequence). V was shortened by 4 bases and J by 6 bases, with 16 bases between the two germline ends. CDR3 DNA sequence: TGTGCCAGCAGCTCCAGGGGGGGTCTGGTCAATGAGCAGTTCTTC. Encoded protein: CASSSRGGLVNEQFF. The complete variable domain, with remaining parts taken from reference TRBV7-9 and TRBJ2-1, reads DTGVSQNPRHKITKRGQNVTFRCDPISEHNRLYWYRQTLGQGPEFLTYFQNEAQLEKSRLLSDRFSAERPKGSFSTLEIQRTEQGDSAMYLCASSSRGGLVNEQFFGPGTRLTVL.

The rearrangement uses TRBV9 and TRBJ2-6, with D possibly TRBD1 on 6 matching bases. Germline-derived CDR1 and CDR2 are SGDLS and YYNGEE. The CDR3 is made up of 19 amino acids. Trimming left V 4 bases short and J 0 bases short, with 20 bases between. As DNA, the CDR3 is TGTGCCAGCAGCCCCGAGGGATCGGGACAATCCTCTGGGGCCAACGTCCTGACTTTC. Translating it yields CASSPEGSGQSSGANVLTF.

The chain uses TRBV19 and TRBJ2-2; TRBD2 matches 10 bases. CDR1 LNHDA and CDR2 SQIVND come from the germline V gene (reference sequence). The CDR3 contains 17 residues. Germline trimming cut 4 bases from V and 4 bases from J; bases unmatched to any gene: 9. Here the CDR3 DNA reads TGTGCCAGTAGTAGGCGATTTAGCGGGAGGTTCACCGGGGAGCTGTTTTTT. Its translation is CASSRRFSGRFTGELFF.

In its sample, this clone was seen a few times. The chain recombines TRBV7-8 with TRBJ1-4, with no clear D. CDR3 size: 14 residues. Between the trimmed V and J ends, which lost 1 base and 0 bases, there was a span of 3 bases. Germline V gene data show CDR1 as SGHVS and CDR2 as FQNEAQ. The DNA of the CDR3 is TGTGCCAGCAGCTTAGAAGCAACTAATGAAAAACTGTTTTTT. This encodes CASSLEATNEKLFF.

This chain uses TRBV4-1 with TRBJ2-7; TRBD1 aligns across 12 bases. Germline CDR1 MGHRA, CDR2 YSYEKL. This CDR3 comprises 21 residues. Losses at the gene ends were 2 bases for V and 5 bases for J; bases not matched to a gene: 22. The DNA of the CDR3 is TGCGCCAGCAGCCAAAGGGGTCCGGGGACAGGGGGCCTAGCGGGATCCCACGAGCAGTACTTC. Translating gives CASSQRGPGTGGLAGSHEQYF.